This T cell receptor (beta chain) was sequenced for a study of shared clonotypes between healthy human individuals. This clone was picked up one time. Its cognate antigen is unknown. Adult donors, all healthy and HIV-negative, had no recent acute infections or vaccinations. Overall study results and limits: In this cohort, only blood was sampled, and tissue repertoires likely differ.

Trimming shortened V by 4 bases and J by 1 base, and 19 bases separated the two germline ends. The CDR3 is made up of 17 amino acids. Germline loops: CDR1 KGHSH, CDR2 LQKENI. Sequencing was performed with immunoSEQ multiplex PCR; in TCRdb, only in-frame clones are kept and a portion is missing. The sample has some 1.5 million clones, roughly 96% seen once. The J gene is TRBJ1-1, the V gene TRBV18; D is perhaps TRBD1 (5 bases). The sequencing sample was made of naive CD4+ T cells sorted from blood. Sample subset: CD45RA+ positively selected. This clonotype was obtained from a man aged 25-45 years in good health. CDR3 sequence (DNA): TGTGCCAGCTCACTAGTCGACGCAGGGTCCCCGAACACTGAAGCTTTCTTT. It codes for CASSLVDAGSPNTEAFF.